These 8 T cell receptor beta chains originate from one sample sequenced in a study of graft-versus-host responses after intestinal transplantation. Using immunoSEQ multiplex PCR, the repertoire was profiled, and TCRdb retains in-frame clones only, with some absent. The sample contains about 43,000 clones, around 96% of which appear only once. The sample was PBMCs, taken around 350 days after intestinal transplant. The receptors stem from a human patient who received an intestinal transplant, so some T cells may come from the graft donor.

The genes are TRBV7-2 and TRBJ2-3; weak D call: TRBD2 (5 bases). V was trimmed by 5 bases and J by 6 bases, leaving 12 bases between them. The germline V gene has CDR1 SGHTA and CDR2 FQGNSA. The CDR3 is 13 residues long. The CDR3 loop is CASSRERDDTQYF. The CDR3 DNA reads TGTGCCAGCAGCCGGGAACGGGATGATACGCAGTATTTT.

V and J are TRBV13 and TRBJ1-1, with D unclear. This CDR3 region has 14 residues. Trimming removed 1 base from V and 1 base from J, with 7 bases in between. The V gene's germline CDR1 is PRHDT and CDR2 FYEKMQ (reference sequence). For the CDR3, the DNA is TGTGCCAGCAGCTTAGACGCAACGAACACTGAAGCTTTCTTT. Amino acids: CASSLDATNTEAFF.

The chain couples TRBV30 to TRBJ1-2; D is unclear. V lost 5 bases to trimming and J lost 4 bases, with 8 bases between them. This CDR3 has 11 amino acids. CDR1 is GTSNPN, CDR2 SVGIG, per germline (reference sequence). The CDR3 reads CAWAQGYGYTF. DNA for the CDR3: TGTGCCTGGGCACAAGGCTATGGCTACACCTTC.

The CDR3 reads CASSSGARESGYEQYF. CDR3 sequence (DNA): TGCGCCAGCAGCTCGGGGGCGCGGGAAAGTGGATACGAGCAGTACTTC. The V call is TRBV5-1, the J call TRBJ2-7; TRBD1 or TRBD2 may be the D gene (6 bases each). Trimming cost V 3 bases and J 4 bases, with 20 bases left between them. This CDR3 comprises 16 residues. Germline V gene data show CDR1 as SGHRS and CDR2 as YFSETQ.

The chain combines TRBV12-5 with TRBJ1-5; D not resolved. The CDR3 contains 17 residues. Germline loops: CDR1 LGHNT, CDR2 FRNRAP. Trimming pared 2 bases from V and 3 bases from J, leaving 17 bases between. CDR3 protein: CASGLFSSRLANQPQHF. In nucleotides, the CDR3 is TGTGCTAGTGGTTTGTTTTCCTCCAGGTTAGCCAATCAGCCCCAGCATTTT.

The rearrangement joins TRBV25-1 to TRBJ2-5; D remains ambiguous. The V gene lost 3 bases and the J gene lost 1 base, with 9 bases spanning the gap. Germline CDR1 MGHDK, CDR2 SYGVNS. The CDR3 runs 14 residues. In DNA form, the CDR3 reads TGTGCCAGCAGTGATCTCGCGATCCAAGAGACCCAGTACTTC. Translation gives CASSDLAIQETQYF. Together with reference TRBV25-1 and TRBJ2-5, the CDR3 gives the full variable domain: EADIYQTPRYLVIGTGKKITLECSQTMGHDKMYWYQQDPGMELHLIHYSYGVNSTEKGDLSSESTVSRIRTEHFPLTLESARPSHTSQYLCASSDLAIQETQYFGPGTRLLVL.

The V call is TRBV6-5, the J call TRBJ1-2; the D gene is possibly TRBD1 (5 bases). The germline gives CDR1 MNHEY, CDR2 SVGAGI. The CDR3 is 13 residues long. V lost 5 bases and J 4 bases, leaving 11 bases between the germline ends. As DNA, the CDR3 is TGTGCCAGCAGTCCTCGACAGTTCTATGGCTACACCTTC. This sequence encodes CASSPRQFYGYTF.

This clone was observed once. This chain joins TRBV11-2 and TRBJ2-7; 7 bases fit TRBD2. Germline trimming cut 5 bases from V and 5 bases from J; bases unmatched to any gene: 6. Germline CDR1 and CDR2: SGHAT and FQNNGV. The CDR3 totals 13 residues. CDR3 sequence (DNA): TGTGCCAGCAGCCCCCGACTAGCTGACGAGCAGTACTTC. This encodes CASSPRLADEQYF.